This TCR beta chain was captured by sequencing in a study of resident and recirculating memory T cells in vitiligo. Study in general: Samples were epidermis from two lesional and two nonlesional sites, plus PBMCs. Points from the study as a whole: Clonality differed among vitiligo lesions, with no unique dominant clone. Different lesions suggested infiltration by different T cell clones.

This clone was detected ten times or more. The antigen remains undetermined. Sequenced by immunoSEQ multiplex PCR; TCRdb stores in-frame clones only, minus some. The sample consists of tens of thousands of clones, about 91% of them appearing once. This sequence originates from a male donor with vitiligo. Sequences were obtained from blood.

CDR3 nucleotides: TGTGCCAGCAGTGACTCGCGGGACAGTGCCTTGGGGGCGCAGTATTTT. Translated, it gives CASSDSRDSALGAQYF. This chain connects TRBV6-4 to TRBJ2-3; D is possibly TRBD1 (7 bases). The germline CDR1 and CDR2 sequences are MRHNA and SNTAGT. This CDR3 spans 16 amino acids. Trimming took 0 bases from V and 10 from J, leaving 20 bases between them.